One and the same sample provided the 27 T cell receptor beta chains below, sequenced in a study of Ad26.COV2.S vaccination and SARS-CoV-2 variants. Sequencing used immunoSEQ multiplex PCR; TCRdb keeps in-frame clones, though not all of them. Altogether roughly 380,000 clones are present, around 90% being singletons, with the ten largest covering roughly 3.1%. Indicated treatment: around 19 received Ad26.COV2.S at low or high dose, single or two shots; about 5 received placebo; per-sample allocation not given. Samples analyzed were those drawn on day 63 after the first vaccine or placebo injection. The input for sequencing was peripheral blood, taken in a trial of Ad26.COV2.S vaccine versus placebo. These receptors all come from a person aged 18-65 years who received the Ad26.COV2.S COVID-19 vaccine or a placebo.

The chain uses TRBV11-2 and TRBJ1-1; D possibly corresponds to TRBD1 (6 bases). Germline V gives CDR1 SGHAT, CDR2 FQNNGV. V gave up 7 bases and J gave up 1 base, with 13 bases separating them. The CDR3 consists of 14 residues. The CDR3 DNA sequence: TGTGCCAGCACGCGGACAGCCAAGAACACTGAAGCTTTCTTT. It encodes CASTRTAKNTEAFF.

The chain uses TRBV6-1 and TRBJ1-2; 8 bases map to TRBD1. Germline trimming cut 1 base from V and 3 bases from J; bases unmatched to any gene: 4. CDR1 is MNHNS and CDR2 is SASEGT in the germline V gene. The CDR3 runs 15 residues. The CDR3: CASSEGQGNDYGYTF. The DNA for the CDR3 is TGTGCCAGCAGTGAAGGACAGGGGAACGACTATGGCTACACCTTC.

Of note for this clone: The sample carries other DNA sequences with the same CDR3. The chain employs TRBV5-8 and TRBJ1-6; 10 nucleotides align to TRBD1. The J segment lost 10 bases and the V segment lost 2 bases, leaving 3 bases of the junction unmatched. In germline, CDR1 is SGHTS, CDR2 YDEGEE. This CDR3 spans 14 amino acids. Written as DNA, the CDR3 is TGTGCCAGCAGCTTACGGGACAGGGGCTCACCCCTCCACTTT. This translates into CASSLRDRGSPLHF.

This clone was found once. The CDR3 DNA sequence: TGTGCCAGCAGCTTTTCTGGGACAGGGTCCACCGGGGAGCTGTTTTTT. Translating it yields CASSFSGTGSTGELFF. This sequence joins TRBV7-9 and TRBJ2-2, with TRBD1 matching 9 bases. Looked up from germline, CDR1 is SEHNR and CDR2 is FQNEAQ (reference sequence). With 3 bases clipped from V and 4 bases from J, the junction kept 6 bases outside the gene matches. The CDR3 consists of 16 residues.

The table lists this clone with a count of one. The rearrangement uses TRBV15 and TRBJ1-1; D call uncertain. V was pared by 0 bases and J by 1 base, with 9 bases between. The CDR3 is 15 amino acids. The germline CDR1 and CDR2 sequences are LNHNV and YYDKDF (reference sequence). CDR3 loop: CATSRDRSRNTEAFF. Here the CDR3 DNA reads TGTGCCACCAGCAGAGATCGTTCACGGAACACTGAAGCTTTCTTT.

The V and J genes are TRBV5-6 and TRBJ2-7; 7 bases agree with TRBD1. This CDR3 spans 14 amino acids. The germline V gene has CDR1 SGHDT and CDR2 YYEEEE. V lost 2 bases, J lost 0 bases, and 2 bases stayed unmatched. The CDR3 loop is CASSLGDSSYEQYF. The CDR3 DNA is TGTGCCAGCAGCTTAGGGGACAGCTCCTACGAGCAGTACTTC.

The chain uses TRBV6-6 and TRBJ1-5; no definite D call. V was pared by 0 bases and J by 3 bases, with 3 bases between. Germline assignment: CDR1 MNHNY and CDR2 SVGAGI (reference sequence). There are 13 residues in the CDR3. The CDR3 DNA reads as TGTGCCAGCAGTTACTCGCCCAATCAGCCCCAGCATTTT. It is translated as CASSYSPNQPQHF.

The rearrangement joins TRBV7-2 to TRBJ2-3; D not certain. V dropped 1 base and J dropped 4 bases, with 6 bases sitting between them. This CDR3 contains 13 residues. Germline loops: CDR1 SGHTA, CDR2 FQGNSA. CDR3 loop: CASSLGTADTQYF. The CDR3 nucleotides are TGTGCCAGCAGCTTAGGAACAGCAGATACGCAGTATTTT.

The CDR3 bases are TGTGCCGATCGGACTTGTAGATTTTGGGGACAGGGTACGCACCCCAATTCACCCCTCCACTTT. This encodes CADRTCRFWGQGTHPNSPLHF. The V and J genes are TRBV24-1 and TRBJ1-6; 9 nucleotides line up with TRBD1. The CDR3 length is 21 residues. In germline, CDR1 is KGHDR, CDR2 SFDVKD. With V trimmed by 12 bases and J by 7 bases, 30 bases remained unmatched.

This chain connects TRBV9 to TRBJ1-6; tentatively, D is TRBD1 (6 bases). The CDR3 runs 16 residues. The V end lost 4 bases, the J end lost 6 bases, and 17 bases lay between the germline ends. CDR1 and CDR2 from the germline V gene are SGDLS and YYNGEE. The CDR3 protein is CASSIRGGVSNSPLHF. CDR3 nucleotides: TGTGCCAGCAGCATCAGAGGGGGGGTTAGTAATTCACCCCTCCACTTT.

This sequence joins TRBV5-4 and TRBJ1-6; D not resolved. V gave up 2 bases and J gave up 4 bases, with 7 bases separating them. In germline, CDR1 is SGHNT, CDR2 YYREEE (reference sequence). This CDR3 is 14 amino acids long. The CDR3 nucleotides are TGTGCCAGCAGCTTACGTAATTATAATTCACCCCTCCACTTT. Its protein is CASSLRNYNSPLHF.

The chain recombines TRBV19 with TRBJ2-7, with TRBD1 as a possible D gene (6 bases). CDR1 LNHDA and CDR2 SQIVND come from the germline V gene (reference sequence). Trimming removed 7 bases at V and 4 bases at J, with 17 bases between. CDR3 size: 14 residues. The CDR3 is CASKDRSAAYEQYF. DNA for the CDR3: TGTGCCAGTAAAGACAGGTCCGCAGCGTACGAGCAGTACTTC.

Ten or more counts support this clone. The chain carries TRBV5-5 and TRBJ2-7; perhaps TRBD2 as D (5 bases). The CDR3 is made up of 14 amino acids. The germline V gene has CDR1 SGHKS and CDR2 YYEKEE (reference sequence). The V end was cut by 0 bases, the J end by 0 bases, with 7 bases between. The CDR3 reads CASSLDRGSYEQYF. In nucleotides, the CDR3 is TGTGCCAGCAGCTTGGACCGGGGCTCCTACGAGCAGTACTTC.

The CDR3 region has the DNA TGTGCCAGCAGCTTAAGAGAGCAAACTGAAGCTTTCTTT. Its translation: CASSLREQTEAFF. The gene calls are TRBV7-2 and TRBJ1-1; D unresolved. Germline CDR1 SGHTA, CDR2 FQGNSA. CDR3 size: 13 residues. V dropped 2 bases and J dropped 5 bases, with 9 bases sitting between them.

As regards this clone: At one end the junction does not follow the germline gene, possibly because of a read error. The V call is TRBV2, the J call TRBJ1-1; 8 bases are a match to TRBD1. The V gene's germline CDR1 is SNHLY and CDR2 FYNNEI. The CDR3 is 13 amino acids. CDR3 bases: TGTGCCACCACCAGGGACAGGAACTCTGAAGCTTTCTTT. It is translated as CATTRDRNSEAFF.

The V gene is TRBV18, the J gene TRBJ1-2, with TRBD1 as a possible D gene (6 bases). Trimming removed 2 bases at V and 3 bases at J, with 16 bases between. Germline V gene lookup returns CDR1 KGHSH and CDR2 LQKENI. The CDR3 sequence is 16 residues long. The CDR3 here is CASSPGGGGRDYGYTF. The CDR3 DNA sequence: TGTGCCAGCTCACCAGGCGGGGGCGGTCGGGACTATGGCTACACCTTC.

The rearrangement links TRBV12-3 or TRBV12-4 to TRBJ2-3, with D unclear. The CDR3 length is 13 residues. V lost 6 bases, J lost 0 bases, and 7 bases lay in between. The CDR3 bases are TGTGCCAGCAGCCCCGATAGCACAGATACGCAGTATTTT. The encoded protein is CASSPDSTDTQYF.

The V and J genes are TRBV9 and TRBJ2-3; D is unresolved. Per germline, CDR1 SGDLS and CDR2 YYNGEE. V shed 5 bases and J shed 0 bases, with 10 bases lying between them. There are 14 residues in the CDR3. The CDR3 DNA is TGTGCCAGCAGTCCGCGGCAGAGCACAGATACGCAGTATTTT. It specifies CASSPRQSTDTQYF. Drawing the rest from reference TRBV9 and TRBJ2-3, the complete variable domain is DSGVTQTPKHLITATGQRVTLRCSPRSGDLSVYWYQQSLDQGLQFLIQYYNGEERAKGNILERFSAQQFPDLHSELNLSSLELGDSALYFCASSPRQSTDTQYFGPGTRLTVL.

The CDR3 loop is CASSSPRLPFPTLHF. CDR3 nucleotides: TGTGCCAGCAGCTCCCCCCGTTTGCCTTTTCCCACCCTCCACTTT. V is TRBV7-9 and J is TRBJ1-6, with D unclear. CDR1 is SEHNR and CDR2 is FQNEAQ in the germline V gene (reference sequence). The V end lost 4 bases, the J end lost 14 bases, and 21 bases lay between the germline ends. CDR3 length equals 15 residues.

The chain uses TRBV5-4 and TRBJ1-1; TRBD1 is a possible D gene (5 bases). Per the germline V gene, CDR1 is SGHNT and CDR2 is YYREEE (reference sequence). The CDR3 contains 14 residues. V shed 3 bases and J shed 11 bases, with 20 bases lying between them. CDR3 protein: CASSSHGDLLGAFF. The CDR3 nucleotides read TGTGCCAGCAGCTCGCACGGGGACCTTCTCGGCGCTTTCTTT.

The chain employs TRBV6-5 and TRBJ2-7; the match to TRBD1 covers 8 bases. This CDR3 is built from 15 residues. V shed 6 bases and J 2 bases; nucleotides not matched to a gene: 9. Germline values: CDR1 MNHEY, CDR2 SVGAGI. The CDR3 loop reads CASSPDRGRAYEQYF. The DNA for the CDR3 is TGTGCCAGCAGCCCCGACAGGGGACGAGCCTACGAGCAGTACTTC.

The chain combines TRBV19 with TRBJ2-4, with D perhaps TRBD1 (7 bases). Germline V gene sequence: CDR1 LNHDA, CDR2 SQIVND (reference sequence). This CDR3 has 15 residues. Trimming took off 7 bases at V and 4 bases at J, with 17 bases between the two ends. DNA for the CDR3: TGTGCCAGTAACGAAGGAGGGACAGCGAAAAACATTCAGTACTTC. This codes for CASNEGGTAKNIQYF.

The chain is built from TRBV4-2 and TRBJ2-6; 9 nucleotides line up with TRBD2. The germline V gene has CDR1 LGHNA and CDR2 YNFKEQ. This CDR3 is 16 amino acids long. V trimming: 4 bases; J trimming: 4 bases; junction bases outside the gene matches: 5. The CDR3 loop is CASSPLAGAGANVLTF. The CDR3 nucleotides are TGTGCCAGCAGCCCCTTAGCGGGGGCCGGGGCCAACGTCCTGACTTTC.

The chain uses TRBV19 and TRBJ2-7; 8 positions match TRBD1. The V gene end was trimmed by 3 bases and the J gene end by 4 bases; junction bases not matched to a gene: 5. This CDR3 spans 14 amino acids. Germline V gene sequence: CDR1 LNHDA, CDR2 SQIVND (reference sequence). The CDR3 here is CASSITRDRYEQYF. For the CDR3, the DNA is TGTGCCAGTAGTATCACCCGGGACAGGTACGAGCAGTACTTC.

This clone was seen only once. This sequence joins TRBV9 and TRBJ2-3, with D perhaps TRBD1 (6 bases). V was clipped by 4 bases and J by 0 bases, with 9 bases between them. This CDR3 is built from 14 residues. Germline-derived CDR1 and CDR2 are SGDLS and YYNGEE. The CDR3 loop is CASSIDRSTDTQYF. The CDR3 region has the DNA TGTGCCAGCAGCATTGACAGGAGCACAGATACGCAGTATTTT.

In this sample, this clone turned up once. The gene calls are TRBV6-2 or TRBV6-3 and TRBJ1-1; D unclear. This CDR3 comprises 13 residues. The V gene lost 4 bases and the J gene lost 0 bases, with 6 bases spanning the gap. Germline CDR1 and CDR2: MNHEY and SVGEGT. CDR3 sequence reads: CASSSRLNTEAFF. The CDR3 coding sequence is TGTGCCAGCAGTTCACGTCTGAACACTGAAGCTTTCTTT.

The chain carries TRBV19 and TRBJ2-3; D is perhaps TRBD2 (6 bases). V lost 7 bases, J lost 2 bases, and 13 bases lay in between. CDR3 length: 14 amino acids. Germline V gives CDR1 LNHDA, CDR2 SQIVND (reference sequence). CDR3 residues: CASNVAGSTDTQYF. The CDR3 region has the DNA TGTGCCAGTAACGTCGCGGGGTCCACAGATACGCAGTATTTT.